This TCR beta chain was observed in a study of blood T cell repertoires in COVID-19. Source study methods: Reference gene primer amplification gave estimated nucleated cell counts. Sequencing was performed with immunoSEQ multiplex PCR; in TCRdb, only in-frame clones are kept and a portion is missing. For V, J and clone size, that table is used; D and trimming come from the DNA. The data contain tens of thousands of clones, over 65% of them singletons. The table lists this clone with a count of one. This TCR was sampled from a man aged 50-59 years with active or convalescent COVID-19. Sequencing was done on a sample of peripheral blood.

The CDR3 coding sequence is TGTGCCAGCTCACCAGCGACAGGGTGGACTGAAGCTTTCTTT. It specifies CASSPATGWTEAFF. V and J are TRBV18 and TRBJ1-1; the match to TRBD1 covers 7 bases. Germline V gives CDR1 KGHSH, CDR2 LQKENI. The V segment lost 2 bases and the J segment 5 bases; nucleotides outside the gene matches: 5. The CDR3 has 14 residues. Full variable domain (rest looked up from reference TRBV18 and TRBJ1-1): NAGVMQNPRHLVRRRGQEARLRCSPMKGHSHVYWYRQLPEEGLKFMVYLQKENIIDESGMPKERFSAEFPKEGPSILRIQQVVRGDSAAYFCASSPATGWTEAFFGQGTRLTVV.